This TCR beta chain was sequenced for a study of T-cell memory formation after mild COVID-19. Study at large: The study found TCR clusters largely donor specific.

A single record per CDR3 protein comes from TCRdb applying MiXCR to the 5' RACE reads. The data show around 260,000 distinct CDR3 sequences, 15% to 20% seen once. Trimming took 3 bases from V and 3 from J; bases not matched to a gene: 5. The CDR3 is 14 residues long. From germline, CDR1 is DFQATT and CDR2 SNEGSKA (reference sequence). Overall study findings and caveats: Among clones peaking at day 37 in the second wave, SARS-CoV-2 specificity remained unconfirmed. Detection of some responders pre-infection suggested pre-existing cross-reactive memory T cells participated.

This clonotype was seen a few times. The antigen is undetermined. This receptor was taken from a man aged 18 to 29 who had mild COVID-19 (a few samples of this study predate the infection). Cell type and time point are not known. The chain carries TRBV20-1 and TRBJ2-3; TRBD1 matches 8 bases. Sequencing used PBMCs or a T cell subset sorted from them (not recorded which). The CDR3 protein is CSARQGARTDTQYF. Here the CDR3 DNA reads TGCAGTGCTAGGCAGGGGGCGCGAACAGATACGCAGTATTTT.